Each of the 29 T cell receptor beta chains below was sequenced from the same sample in a study of brain T cells in children with intractable seizures. The time point is: blood from clinic visit 5 months post-surgery; TSC patient then seizure free. TCRdb keeps only in-frame clones here, not all; method: immunoSEQ multiplex PCR. The table includes hundreds of thousands of clones, about 93% detected once. The source material was peripheral blood, sampled roughly 5 months after surgery. These receptors were collected from a boy younger than two with tuberous sclerosis and intractable seizures.

The chain uses TRBV6-6 and TRBJ1-2, with 8 nucleotides matching TRBD1. V shed 3 bases, J shed 1 base, and the junction held 7 bases outside the gene matches. The length of the CDR3 is 16 residues. Germline V gene data show CDR1 as MNHNY and CDR2 as SVGAGI (reference sequence). CDR3 amino acids: CASSYKGTGLNYGYTF. The CDR3 bases are TGTGCCAGCAGTTATAAGGGGACAGGACTTAACTATGGCTACACCTTC.

This clone was seen a single time. V usage is TRBV6-5 and J usage is TRBJ1-5, with a weak D call TRBD1 (6 bases). The CDR3 has 13 residues. Germline assignment: CDR1 MNHEY and CDR2 SVGAGI. Trimming took off 4 bases at V and 2 bases at J, with 6 bases between the two ends. CDR3 nucleotides: TGTGCCAGCAGTTGGACAGGCAATCAGCCCCAGCATTTT. Its translation is CASSWTGNQPQHF.

This clone showed up just once. The chain recombines TRBV20-1 with TRBJ1-3; D is unresolved. The CDR3 length is 11 residues. The V end was cut by 6 bases, the J end by 3 bases, with 6 bases between. The germline gives CDR1 DFQATT, CDR2 SNEGSKA (reference sequence). The CDR3 region is CSARVGNTIYF. CDR3 DNA: TGCAGTGCCCGAGTTGGAAACACCATATATTTT.

The chain couples TRBV5-5 to TRBJ2-7; a possible D gene is TRBD2 (6 bases). V lost 4 bases and J lost 2, with 13 bases in between. The CDR3 runs 14 residues. CDR1 and CDR2 (germline): SGHKS, YYEKEE (reference sequence). Here the CDR3 reads CASSRDGSPYEQYF. Written as DNA, the CDR3 is TGTGCCAGCAGCCGCGACGGGAGTCCCTACGAGCAGTACTTC.

The chain couples TRBV5-4 to TRBJ2-5, with 7 bases fitting TRBD2. Germline CDR1 SGHNT, CDR2 YYREEE (reference sequence). This CDR3 comprises 15 residues. The V and J ends lost 0 bases and 2 bases, in that order; junction bases with no gene match: 4. CDR3 nucleotide sequence: TGTGCCAGCAGCTTGGCGGGGGGACGACAAGAGACCCAGTACTTC. It translates to CASSLAGGRQETQYF.

The chain employs TRBV7-9 and TRBJ2-3, with 9 bases aligning to TRBD1. This CDR3 spans 16 amino acids. Germline CDR1 is SEHNR and CDR2 is FQNEAQ (reference sequence). V gave up 4 bases and J gave up 2 bases; unmatched junction bases: 7. The CDR3 loop reads CASSSAGTGTTDTQYF. The CDR3 bases are TGTGCCAGCAGCTCAGCCGGGACAGGGACCACAGATACGCAGTATTTT.

The gene calls are TRBV2 and TRBJ2-1, with 9 bases that match TRBD1. Germline CDR1 SNHLY, CDR2 FYNNEI. After removal of 4 bases from V and 5 bases from J, the junction contained 3 bases not matched to a gene. The length of the CDR3 is 14 residues. In nucleotides, the CDR3 is TGTGCCAGCAGTGGGGACAGGGCCAACAATGAGCAGTTCTTC. Amino acids: CASSGDRANNEQFF. Using reference TRBV2 and TRBJ2-1 for the parts outside the CDR3, the full variable domain is EPEVTQTPSHQVTQMGQEVILRCVPISNHLYFYWYRQILGQKVEFLVSFYNNEISEKSEIFDDQFSVERPDGSNFTLKIRSTKLEDSAMYFCASSGDRANNEQFFGPGTRLTVL.

The V and J genes are TRBV4-1 and TRBJ1-6, with 9 bases fitting TRBD1. This CDR3 has 17 amino acids. The trim removed 6 bases at V and 10 bases at J, leaving 16 bases unmatched. CDR1 is MGHRA and CDR2 is YSYEKL in the germline V gene. CDR3 sequence (DNA): TGCGCCAGCAGTCTTGAAGAAACAGGGGGCCGAAGATCACCCCTCCACTTT. Translation: CASSLEETGGRRSPLHF.

The chain links TRBV6-1 to TRBJ1-1; no clear D. The CDR3 has 14 amino acids. Trimming shortened V by 0 bases and J by 0 bases, and 5 bases separated the two germline ends. The germline V gene has CDR1 MNHNS and CDR2 SASEGT. CDR3 sequence: CASSEALMNTEAFF. CDR3 sequence (DNA): TGTGCCAGCAGTGAAGCGCTTATGAACACTGAAGCTTTCTTT.

Note on this clone: Within the sample, other DNA sequences also encode this same CDR3. V gene TRBV11-2 combines with J gene TRBJ1-1; D ambiguous. Trimming removed 2 bases at V and 1 base at J, with 5 bases between. The CDR3 is made up of 13 amino acids. CDR1 is SGHAT and CDR2 is FQNNGV in the germline V gene. The CDR3: CASSLSRNTEAFF. The CDR3 bases are TGTGCCAGCAGCTTATCGCGGAACACTGAAGCTTTCTTT.

This clone was seen just once. The chain uses TRBV3-1 (or the pseudogene TRBV3-2) and TRBJ2-2, with D possibly matching TRBD1 (7 bases). The germline V gene has CDR1 LGHDT and CDR2 YNNKEL (reference sequence). The CDR3 contains 17 residues. V shed 0 bases and J shed 1 base, with 12 bases lying between them. The CDR3 bases are TGTGCCAGCAGCCAAGAGGTCCAGGGGGGGAACACCGGGGAGCTGTTTTTT. It translates to CASSQEVQGGNTGELFF.

This clone was detected only once. The genes are TRBV28 and TRBJ1-5; D uncertain. This CDR3 is 15 amino acids long. The germline V gene has CDR1 MDHEN and CDR2 SYDVKM. Trimming took off 6 bases at V and 0 bases at J, with 12 bases between the two ends. DNA for the CDR3: TGTGCCAGCAGAATACACGCAGGTAGCAATCAGCCCCAGCATTTT. This sequence encodes CASRIHAGSNQPQHF.

The CDR3 DNA is TGTGCCAGCAGCGTTGGACTAGCGGGGGGCAAAGAGACCCAGTACTTC. Its translation is CASSVGLAGGKETQYF. This rearrangement joins TRBV7-6 to TRBJ2-5, with 14 bases matching TRBD2. Looked up from germline, CDR1 is SGHVS and CDR2 is FNYEAQ. V lost 5 bases, J lost 3 bases, and 5 bases stayed unmatched. The CDR3 has 16 residues.

This chain links TRBV6-5 with TRBJ2-7; a possible D gene is TRBD1 (6 bases). V lost 4 bases, J lost 5 bases, and 15 bases lay in between. The CDR3 has 14 amino acids. Looked up from germline, CDR1 is MNHEY and CDR2 is SVGAGI. The CDR3 is CASSSPAGANEQYF. CDR3 in DNA: TGTGCCAGCAGTTCCCCGGCAGGGGCCAACGAGCAGTACTTC.

This chain links TRBV9 with TRBJ2-5; D unresolved. The CDR3 has 14 residues. Trimming stripped 3 bases from V and 1 base from J, with 10 bases between. The germline V gene encodes CDR1 SGDLS and CDR2 YYNGEE. The CDR3 sequence: CASSETSSQETQYF. The DNA of the CDR3 is TGTGCCAGCAGCGAGACCAGTTCCCAAGAGACCCAGTACTTC.

The chain employs TRBV7-9 and TRBJ1-1; D is undetermined. Germline assignment: CDR1 SEHNR and CDR2 FQNEAQ (reference sequence). V gave up 2 bases and J gave up 4 bases, with 5 bases separating them. This CDR3 spans 12 amino acids. CDR3 residues: CASSLMFTEAFF. The CDR3 DNA is TGTGCCAGCAGCTTAATGTTCACTGAAGCTTTCTTT.

The V call is TRBV11-1, the J call TRBJ2-3; possibly TRBD2 for D (5 bases). The CDR3 loop spans 15 amino acids. Deletions cut 8 bases from V and 7 bases from J, with 22 bases between. Germline V gene sequence: CDR1 SGHAT, CDR2 FQDESV (reference sequence). DNA of the CDR3: TGTGCCAGCCGCCAAGAGGGCGGGCCCTCGTATACGCAGTATTTT. Translation gives CASRQEGGPSYTQYF.

The V gene is TRBV7-9, the J gene TRBJ1-4; unclear D gene. Germline V gives CDR1 SEHNR, CDR2 FQNEAQ (reference sequence). The CDR3 is 11 residues long. V gave up 3 bases and J gave up 4 bases, with 0 bases separating them. Here the CDR3 reads CASSFNEKLFF. The CDR3 DNA is TGTGCCAGCAGCTTTAATGAAAAACTGTTTTTT.

The V gene is TRBV20-1, the J gene TRBJ1-6; no firm D call. Germline V lookup: CDR1 DFQATT, CDR2 SNEGSKA (reference sequence). The ends were cut back, 3 bases at V and 10 bases at J, with 13 bases in the middle. This CDR3 has 13 residues. The chain's CDR3 is CSASASEVSPLHF. CDR3 sequence (DNA): TGCAGTGCTAGTGCTAGCGAGGTGTCACCCCTCCACTTT.

The chain links TRBV27 to TRBJ2-1; either TRBD1 or TRBD2 may fit D (5 bases each). The germline gives CDR1 MNHEY, CDR2 SMNVEV (reference sequence). The CDR3 contains 15 residues. The V end lost 6 bases, the J end lost 8 bases, and 20 bases lay between the germline ends. The CDR3 sequence is CASSKGWGYGDEQFF. DNA for the CDR3: TGTGCCAGCAGCAAGGGGTGGGGGTACGGCGATGAGCAGTTCTTC.

The chain links TRBV2 to TRBJ1-3; 8 nucleotides line up with TRBD1. V lost 9 bases to trimming and J lost 4 bases; unmatched junction nucleotides: 8. The CDR3 consists of 14 residues. Germline CDR1 and CDR2: SNHLY and FYNNEI. For the CDR3, the DNA is TGTGCCAGGGGACAGGCGTGGGGGGGAAACACCATATATTTT. Encoded protein: CARGQAWGGNTIYF. The whole variable domain, filled in from reference TRBV2 and TRBJ1-3, reads EPEVTQTPSHQVTQMGQEVILRCVPISNHLYFYWYRQILGQKVEFLVSFYNNEISEKSEIFDDQFSVERPDGSNFTLKIRSTKLEDSAMYFCARGQAWGGNTIYFGEGSWLTVV.

The chain carries TRBV20-1 and TRBJ1-1; D remains ambiguous. CDR1 and CDR2 (germline): DFQATT, SNEGSKA (reference sequence). Trimming left V 4 bases short and J 3 bases short, with 6 bases between. There are 11 residues in the CDR3. The DNA of the CDR3 is TGCAGTGCTATAGAGGACACTGAAGCTTTCTTT. Translating gives CSAIEDTEAFF.

The J gene is TRBJ2-7, the V gene TRBV12-3 or TRBV12-4; 7 bases agree with TRBD1. The CDR3 spans 12 residues. The CDR3 DNA reads as TGTGCGACGTCCACAGGGGCTAACGAGCAGTACTTC. The encoded protein is CATSTGANEQYF.

The sample holds one count of this clone. V gene TRBV3-1 (or the pseudogene TRBV3-2) combines with J gene TRBJ2-6, with no clear D. The V and J ends lost 6 bases and 4 bases respectively, with 10 bases between them. In germline, CDR1 is LGHDT, CDR2 YNNKEL (reference sequence). The CDR3 extends over 14 amino acids. CDR3 DNA: TGTGCCAGCAGTTCCGCCCTCGGGGCCAACGTCCTGACTTTC. Its protein product is CASSSALGANVLTF.

The rearrangement links TRBV6-5 to TRBJ1-5; D remains unclear. The CDR3 runs to 15 residues. CDR1 is MNHEY and CDR2 is SVGAGI in the germline V gene. Trimming pared 7 bases from V and 0 bases from J, leaving 13 bases between. The DNA of the CDR3 is TGTGCCAGCACTTCGTCGGTCATTAGCAATCAGCCCCAGCATTTT. Encoded protein: CASTSSVISNQPQHF.

This clone was observed a single time. J is TRBJ2-7 and V is TRBV11-2; weak D call: TRBD2 (5 bases). CDR3 size: 15 residues. Germline V CDR1 and CDR2: SGHAT, FQNNGV. Trimming left V 1 base short and J 6 bases short, with 16 bases between. The chain's CDR3 is CASSLAGSSRSEQYF. CDR3 sequence (DNA): TGTGCCAGCAGCTTAGCGGGGTCCTCCCGGAGCGAGCAGTACTTC.

This chain joins TRBV21-1 and TRBJ2-7; the table's D gene call, TRBD2, was not cross checked with the DNA. TRBV21-1 is tagged as a pseudogene. This CDR3 has 21 amino acids. The CDR3 DNA is TGTGCCAGCAGCAAAGCGGGTGCAGACGACCCCGTTTTTAGGAGCTCCTACGAGCAGTACTTC. Translating it yields CASSKAGADDPVFRSSYEQYF.

This chain links TRBV5-1 with TRBJ2-3; D unclear. V was cut by 0 bases and J by 5 bases, with 10 bases left in between. Germline CDR1 reads SGHRS; CDR2 reads YFSETQ. This CDR3 comprises 14 residues. CDR3 residues: CASSLEGPEDTQYF. In DNA form, the CDR3 reads TGCGCCAGCAGCTTGGAAGGGCCCGAAGATACGCAGTATTTT.

The CDR3 here is CASSPQGSTEAFF. CDR3 sequence (DNA): TGTGCCAGCAGCCCACAGGGTTCCACTGAAGCTTTCTTT. The chain links TRBV7-3 to TRBJ1-1, with a possible D match to TRBD1 (6 bases). V was trimmed by 5 bases and J by 4 bases, leaving 11 bases between them. The CDR3 runs to 13 residues. CDR1 SGHTA and CDR2 FQGTGA come from the germline V gene.